This TCR beta chain was retrieved from a study of shared clonotypes between healthy human individuals. Across the whole study: Every donor yielded three CD4 naive, three CD4 memory, two CD8 naive and one CD8 memory plate.

Assay used: immunoSEQ multiplex PCR; TCRdb lists only in-frame clones, some missing. The table lists 1.5 million to 2.5 million clones, approximately 94% of them singletons. Naive CD8 populations comprised CD45RO-negative cells positively selected for CCR7, excluding terminally differentiated effector memory CD45RA+ cells. This CDR3 contains 18 residues. Trimming cost V 3 bases and J 0 bases; bases outside gene matches: 8. CDR1 KGHSH and CDR2 LQKENI come from the germline V gene. This chain connects TRBV18 to TRBJ1-6; TRBD1 aligns across 7 bases. The sample taken for sequencing was naive CD8+ T cells sorted from blood. This sequence was found in a young man in good health. CDR3 region: CASSPADRLSSYNSPLHF. CDR3 sequence (DNA): TGTGCCAGCTCACCGGCGGACAGGCTGAGCTCCTATAATTCACCCCTCCACTTT.